The T cell receptor (beta chain) under discussion was sequenced for a study of regulatory T cells in long-lasting Graves disease. Noted time point: newly diagnosed GD, antithyroid drugs for less than 3 months. Isolated PBMC RNA provided the starting material for the TCR library. As a group, patients came from one endocrinology department in Xi'an, China. Study-wide findings and caveats: Patients with persistent disease showed a bias toward TRBV28, TRBJ1-2 and TRBJ2-5.

Germline CDR1 reads DFQATT; CDR2 reads SNEGSKA (reference sequence). V lost 3 bases to trimming and J lost 10 bases, with 16 bases between them. The CDR3 contains 14 residues. This clonotype was picked up many times. Its antigen is currently unknown. With iRepertoire HTBI primers and Arm-PCR of CDR3 regions, TCR beta libraries were built. TCRdb used MiXCR to reprocess the multiplex PCR reads, holding one entry per CDR3 protein. This sample carries some 250,000 distinct CDR3 sequences, under 20% of them seen once, and the ten largest clones take less than 15%. These sequences were also reported in another study, on T cells in Graves' hyperthyroidism and ophthalmopathy. That publication notes: Model output signaled ophthalmopathy a median approximately 6.2 months ahead of onset.

The receptor was derived from a woman aged 25 to 45 with Graves disease. J is TRBJ1-6 and V is TRBV20-1; tentatively, D is TRBD1 (5 bases). Here the sequenced sample was peripheral blood mononuclear cells (PBMCs), taken at new diagnosis, from a patient treated with antithyroid drugs. The CDR3 is CSAREAGAVSPLHF. CDR3 in DNA: TGCAGTGCTAGGGAGGCCGGGGCAGTCTCACCCCTCCACTTT.